The source of this TCR beta chain is a study of identical twins. TCRdb ran MiXCR on the 5' RACE reads and lists one entry per CDR3 protein. The profile shows approximately 1.8 million distinct CDR3 sequences, under 35% of them singletons. Of note for this clonotype: Its antigen is unidentified.

General study points: These conclusions were based on statistical analysis (cross-sectional, not following the same donors).

Germline values: CDR1 SQVTM, CDR2 ANQGSEA. The CDR3 is 13 amino acids. Trimming cost V 4 bases and J 0 bases, with 10 bases left between them. This receptor was taken from a newborn girl in good health. The chain carries TRBV29-1 and TRBJ2-7, with D possibly matching TRBD1 (5 bases). Sequencing was carried out using cord blood. CDR3 residues: CSVVGALSYEQYF. The CDR3 DNA reads TGCAGCGTTGTAGGGGCCCTCTCCTACGAGCAGTACTTC.